The 9 T cell receptor beta chains reported below all come from one sample, sequenced in a study of CD8 T cells in ankylosing spondylitis. One entry per CDR3 protein results from TCRdb running MiXCR on the 5' RACE reads. The sample includes about 190,000 distinct CDR3 sequences, approximately 12% of them seen just once. The sequenced sample was blood, either unsorted or a sorted T cell fraction (not recorded which). All receptors come from a female donor with ankylosing spondylitis or in good health (not recorded which).

This clonotype was recorded many times. The genes are TRBV7-3 and TRBJ2-1, with D possibly being TRBD1 (5 bases). Trimming left V 5 bases short and J 7 bases short, with 15 bases between. The CDR3 is made up of 14 amino acids. Germline values: CDR1 SGHTA, CDR2 FQGTGA. The CDR3 here is CASSLDLGQNEQFF. CDR3 coding DNA: TGTGCCAGCAGCCTAGACCTGGGGCAAAATGAGCAGTTCTTC.

The table lists this clonotype with many counts. This sequence joins TRBV28 and TRBJ2-5; D is uncertain. The CDR3 sequence is 12 residues long. V lost 7 bases to trimming and J lost 1 base, with 7 bases between them. The germline CDR1 and CDR2 sequences are MDHEN and SYDVKM. The CDR3: CASTTFQETQYF. The CDR3 nucleotides are TGTGCCAGCACGACCTTCCAAGAGACCCAGTACTTC. The whole variable domain, remainder taken from reference TRBV28 and TRBJ2-5, is DVKVTQSSRYLVKRTGEKVFLECVQDMDHENMFWYRQDPGLGLRLIYFSYDVKMKEKGDIPEGYSVSREKKERFSLILESASTNQTSMYLCASTTFQETQYFGPGTRLLVL.

This clonotype showed up many times. V gene TRBV18 combines with J gene TRBJ2-1; D is ambiguous. In germline, CDR1 is KGHSH, CDR2 LQKENI. CDR3 length: 13 amino acids. The V end lost 3 bases, the J end lost 8 bases, and 11 bases lay between the germline ends. The CDR3 DNA follows: TGTGCCAGCTCACCCTGGGGTTCGGATGAGCAGTTCTTC. Translating gives CASSPWGSDEQFF.

Ten or more counts support this clonotype. The V and J genes are TRBV6-1 and TRBJ2-3; weak D call: TRBD2 (6 bases). The CDR3 contains 14 residues. Germline values: CDR1 MNHNS, CDR2 SASEGT. The V gene lost 5 bases and the J gene lost 7 bases, with 16 bases spanning the gap. The CDR3 DNA sequence: TGTGCCAGCAGTCTTAGCGGCCCCGTCTATACGCAGTATTTT. Translating it yields CASSLSGPVYTQYF.

As DNA, the CDR3 is TGTGCCAGCTCGCCTACTTTGGAGGGCGTCCGTAATGAGCAGTTCTTC. Amino acid sequence: CASSPTLEGVRNEQFF. The rearrangement links TRBV18 to TRBJ2-1, with D perhaps TRBD2 (6 bases). Germline V lookup: CDR1 KGHSH, CDR2 LQKENI. CDR3 size: 16 residues. Trimming pared 6 bases from V and 7 bases from J, leaving 22 bases between.

The table lists this clonotype with many counts. V usage is TRBV20-1 and J usage is TRBJ2-1; no firm D call. This CDR3 has 15 residues. Trimming removed 0 bases from V and 0 bases from J, with 9 bases in between. Looked up from germline, CDR1 is DFQATT and CDR2 is SNEGSKA (reference sequence). The CDR3, as DNA: TGCAGTGCTAGAGATTACCGGAGCTCCTACAATGAGCAGTTCTTC. Its protein is CSARDYRSSYNEQFF.

This clonotype was recorded at least ten times. For the CDR3, the DNA is TGCAGTGCTAGAGAGTTGGGTGGGGAGGAGACCCAGTACTTC. Translation gives CSARELGGEETQYF. J is TRBJ2-5 and V is TRBV20-1; a possible D gene is TRBD2 (5 bases). Trimming cost V 0 bases and J 5 bases, with 13 bases left between them. CDR3 length: 14 amino acids. Germline assignment: CDR1 DFQATT and CDR2 SNEGSKA (reference sequence).

Many counts were recorded for this clonotype. The chain joins TRBV14 to TRBJ2-2, with D perhaps TRBD1 (5 bases). Trimming cost V 1 base and J 7 bases, with 13 bases left between them. CDR1 and CDR2 from the germline V gene are SGHDN and FVKESK. CDR3 length equals 15 residues. The CDR3: CASSQVFRGVGELFF. Written as DNA, the CDR3 is TGTGCCAGCAGCCAAGTATTTAGGGGCGTCGGGGAGCTGTTTTTT.

This clonotype was counted at least ten times. The chain is built from TRBV6-1 and TRBJ2-1; 7 bases are shared with TRBD2. With 6 bases clipped from V and 3 bases from J, the junction kept 8 bases outside the gene matches. The CDR3 has 15 amino acids. Germline V CDR1 and CDR2: MNHNS, SASEGT. The CDR3 coding sequence is TGTGCCAGCAGCCGCCTAGCGGAACTCTACAATGAGCAGTTCTTC. Protein sequence: CASSRLAELYNEQFF.